This T cell receptor beta chain was obtained from a study of CD8+ T cells in alopecia areata. Overall study results and limits: In scalp and blood, many expanded lesional clones persisted during tofacitinib.

Investigators isolated RNA and reverse transcribed it into cDNA to act as the sequencing template. This table comes from immunoSEQ multiplex PCR, and its TCRdb copy is limited to in-frame clones, with some not included. The table shows roughly 230,000 clones, with 40% to 45% occurring only once. A note on this clone: The antigen is unknown.

Regarding treatment: oral pan-JAK inhibitor, 5-10 mg twice daily. The V end lost 3 bases, the J end lost 1 base, and 7 bases lay between the germline ends. The CDR3 spans 14 residues. CDR1 is SNHLY and CDR2 is FYNNEI in the germline V gene. This clonotype was obtained from a human donor with alopecia areata. The source material was CD4+ T cells sorted from blood, sampled at roughly week 36, from a patient treated with tofacitinib. The V and J genes are TRBV2 and TRBJ2-4; no definite D call. Written as DNA, the CDR3 is TGTGCCAGCAGTGAGGATATGGCCAAAAACATTCAGTACTTC. Amino acids: CASSEDMAKNIQYF.